This TCR beta chain was retrieved from a study of T-cell reconstitution after alpha-beta-depleted transplantation in children. At least ten counts were recorded for this clonotype. No antigen is known for it. Unique molecular identifiers were used in preparing the TCRbeta library. TCRdb processed the PCR reads anew with MiXCR; each CDR3 protein has one entry. This repertoire shows around 440,000 distinct CDR3 sequences, more than 9% found once; its top ten account for roughly 2%. Trimming shortened V by 3 bases and J by 7 bases, and 11 bases separated the two germline ends. CDR3 length: 13 residues. Germline loops: CDR1 SGHAT, CDR2 FQNNGV. Overall study findings and caveats: Recipient T cells and thymic progenitors that survived were the source of the high TCRbeta diversity seen at day 60 in some patients.

This TCR derives from a child aged 2 to 10 with inherited bone marrow failure, due to receive a stem cell transplant. This chain connects TRBV11-2 to TRBJ2-3, with D unresolved. The specimen comprised PBMCs, sampled before TCRalphabeta/CD19-depleted stem cell transplant. The CDR3 DNA sequence: TGTGCCAGCAGCTTCGAGTTTAGAAATACGCAGTATTTT. This translates into CASSFEFRNTQYF.